A selection of T cell receptor beta chains follows, all from one sample in a study of blood T cell repertoires in COVID-19. Produced via immunoSEQ multiplex PCR; TCRdb's table is partial and in-frame only. The profile covers 150,000 to 250,000 clones, with around 94% appearing a single time and 0.6% to 0.9% taken by the ten largest. Material for sequencing was peripheral blood. The source of these receptors is a man aged 30-40 years with COVID-19, enrolled during active disease. Both conserved end residues are part of each CDR3. D genes are given only for firm matches. Clone size is given for some rows only: seen once, a few or many times, or a class if the clone is expanded.

clone size	D gene	V gene	J gene	CDR3 DNA	CDR3 protein
NA	TRBD1	TRBV4-1	TRBJ2-1	TGCGCCAGCAGCCAAGAGGGGGGACAGGGGAATGGTGTCAATGAGCAGTTCTTC	CASSQEGGQGNGVNEQFF
once	TRBD1	TRBV28	TRBJ1-5	TGTGCCAGCAGGTCTATGACACAGGGGCATCAGCCCCAGCATTTT	CASRSMTQGHQPQHF
NA	NA	TRBV5-1	TRBJ2-1	TGCGCCAGCAGCTTTGCCGCTAGCGACAATGAGCAGTTCTTC	CASSFAASDNEQFF
NA	TRBD1	TRBV27	TRBJ2-7	TGTGCCAGCAGCCCGGGACAGGGATACGAGCAGTACTTC	CASSPGQGYEQYF
NA	TRBD2	TRBV3-1/TRBV3-2	TRBJ2-1	TGTGCCAGCAGCCCGGGACTAGCGGGGGCCGTTCAATACAATGAGCAGTTCTTC	CASSPGLAGAVQYNEQFF
NA	NA	TRBV2	TRBJ2-4	TGTGCCAGCAGTGAAATTAGGGAGCTGCGGAATCGAGCCAAAAACATTCAGTACTTC	CASSEIRELRNRAKNIQYF
NA	NA	TRBV10-2	TRBJ2-1	TGCGCCAGCAGTGAGCAGGCCTACCCCCCATACAATGAGCAGTTCTTC	CASSEQAYPPYNEQFF
NA	NA	TRBV7-6	TRBJ2-7	TGTGCCAGCAGCTTAGCGGGCAGCTACGAGCAGTACTTC	CASSLAGSYEQYF
NA	NA	TRBV11-2	TRBJ1-1	TGTGCCAGCAGCATACAGGGATCAACTGAAGCTTTCTTT	CASSIQGSTEAFF
once	NA	TRBV18	TRBJ1-2	TGTGCCAGCTCACCATCCGGTCCGGGAAACTTACTCTCTAACTATGGCTACACCTTC	CASSPSGPGNLLSNYGYTF